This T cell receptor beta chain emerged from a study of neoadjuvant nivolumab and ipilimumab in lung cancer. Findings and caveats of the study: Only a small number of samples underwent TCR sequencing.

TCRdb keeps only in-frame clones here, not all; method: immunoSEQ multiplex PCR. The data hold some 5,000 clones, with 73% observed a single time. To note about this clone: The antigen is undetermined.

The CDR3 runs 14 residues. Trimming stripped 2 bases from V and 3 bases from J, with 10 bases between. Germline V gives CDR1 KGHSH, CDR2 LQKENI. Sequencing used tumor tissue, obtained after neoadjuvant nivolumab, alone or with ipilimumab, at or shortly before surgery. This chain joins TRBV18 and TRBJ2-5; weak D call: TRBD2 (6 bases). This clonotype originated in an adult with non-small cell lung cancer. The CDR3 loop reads CASSPVTGEETQYF. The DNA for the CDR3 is TGTGCCAGCTCACCAGTTACGGGGGAAGAGACCCAGTACTTC.